These 30 T cell receptor beta chains were sequenced from one sample in a study of T-cell reconstitution after alpha-beta-depleted transplantation in children. A TCRbeta library incorporating unique molecular identifiers was prepared. TCRdb passed the PCR reads through MiXCR, listing each CDR3 protein once. The sample yields approximately 800,000 distinct CDR3 sequences, about 16% seen once. Here the sequenced sample was PBMCs, mostly from graft donor cells, taken 360 days after TCRalphabeta/CD19-depleted stem cell transplant. The receptors were sampled from a male patient younger than 18 who had a stem cell transplant for acute lymphoblastic leukemia, so the T cells may come from the graft donor.

About this clonotype itself: A read error is likely, as this CDR3 ends without the conserved phenylalanine or tryptophan. The gene calls are TRBV29-1 and TRBJ1-5, with a possible D match to TRBD1 (6 bases). Germline V gene sequence: CDR1 SQVTM, CDR2 ANQGSEA. The germline V and J ends were trimmed by 5 bases and 0 bases, with 14 bases remaining between them. The CDR3 loop spans 15 amino acids. The chain's CDR3 is CSVPTGSGSNQPQHS. The CDR3 DNA is TGCAGCGTTCCCACAGGGTCGGGTAGCAATCAGCCCCAGCATTCT.

Only a few counts were recorded for this clonotype. This chain connects TRBV12-3 or TRBV12-4 to TRBJ2-6, with D perhaps given as TRBD1 or TRBD2 (5 bases each). The germline V and J ends were trimmed by 2 bases and 0 bases, with 11 bases remaining between them. The CDR3 runs 17 residues. Here the CDR3 reads CASSLRVGTSGANVLTF. DNA for the CDR3: TGTGCCAGCAGTTTACGGGTCGGGACCTCTGGGGCCAACGTCCTGACTTTC.

The chain is built from TRBV10-3 and TRBJ2-3; tentatively, D is TRBD1 (5 bases). CDR3 length equals 14 residues. Trimming stripped 6 bases from V and 6 bases from J, with 16 bases between. Per the germline V gene, CDR1 is ENHRY and CDR2 is SYGVKD. CDR3 protein: CAISDQGRADTQYF. DNA for the CDR3: TGTGCCATCAGCGATCAGGGTAGGGCGGATACGCAGTATTTT.

V usage is TRBV5-1 and J usage is TRBJ1-3; 8 positions agree with TRBD1. Trimming cost V 2 bases and J 0 bases; bases outside gene matches: 7. Germline V gene sequence: CDR1 SGHRS, CDR2 YFSETQ. The CDR3 runs 17 residues. The CDR3 DNA sequence: TGCGCCAGCAGCTTACGGACAGGGATGGGCTCTGGAAACACCATATATTTT. It yields the protein CASSLRTGMGSGNTIYF.

There are a few counts of this clonotype. The chain links TRBV4-1 to TRBJ2-3; 8 bases map to TRBD2. The CDR3 has 15 amino acids. With V trimmed by 0 bases and J by 5 bases, 4 bases remained unmatched. Germline lookup yields CDR1 MGHRA and CDR2 YSYEKL. The CDR3 nucleotides read TGCGCCAGCAGCCAAGAGGGACTAGGGGGAGATACGCAGTATTTT. Translated, it gives CASSQEGLGGDTQYF.

The rearrangement joins TRBV20-1 to TRBJ2-1, with D possibly being TRBD2 (6 bases). Trimming pared 1 base from V and 4 bases from J, leaving 20 bases between. CDR3 length: 17 residues. Germline CDR1 and CDR2: DFQATT and SNEGSKA (reference sequence). CDR3 coding DNA: TGCAGTGCTAGAGTGGCCCCCGGGACTGCGCTATACAATGAGCAGTTCTTC. This gives the protein CSARVAPGTALYNEQFF.

This clonotype has a count of ten or more. V usage is TRBV12-3 or TRBV12-4 and J usage is TRBJ2-2; D is uncertain. The CDR3 spans 14 residues. Trimming took off 6 bases at V and 0 bases at J, with 8 bases between the two ends. This CDR3 is CASSRYPNTGELFF. The DNA of the CDR3 is TGTGCCAGCAGCCGCTACCCGAACACCGGGGAGCTGTTTTTT.

This clonotype has a handful of counts. The V gene is TRBV6-2 or TRBV6-3, the J gene TRBJ2-1; D remains unclear. The germline gives CDR1 MNHEY, CDR2 SVGEGT. Trimming took off 6 bases at V and 7 bases at J, with 10 bases between the two ends. The CDR3 consists of 12 residues. CDR3 protein: CASRKLTNEQFF. CDR3 bases: TGTGCCAGCAGAAAACTTACGAATGAGCAGTTCTTC.

This chain joins TRBV5-6 and TRBJ2-5; D not resolved. This CDR3 region has 15 residues. Germline V gives CDR1 SGHDT, CDR2 YYEEEE. V shed 0 bases and J shed 1 base, with 10 bases lying between them. CDR3 residues: CASSLVSAGQETQYF. CDR3 coding DNA: TGTGCCAGCAGCTTGGTGTCGGCAGGCCAAGAGACCCAGTACTTC.

This clonotype was found many times. This chain uses TRBV15 with TRBJ2-2; D gene uncertain. CDR3 size: 15 residues. The germline V gene encodes CDR1 LNHNV and CDR2 YYDKDF (reference sequence). V was pared by 3 bases and J by 5 bases, with 13 bases between. CDR3 loop: CATSSIVRPTGELFF. CDR3 nucleotides: TGTGCCACCAGCAGCATAGTCCGCCCAACCGGGGAGCTGTTTTTT.

The rearrangement joins TRBV7-8 to TRBJ2-1; 10 bases are a match to TRBD2. The germline V gene encodes CDR1 SGHVS and CDR2 FQNEAQ. J gave up 6 bases and V 5 bases, and 16 bases lay outside the gene matches. The CDR3 extends over 18 amino acids. CDR3 in DNA: TGTGCCAGCAGCCGCGGGGATATTACTAGCGGGATCATCAATGAGCAGTTCTTC. It codes for CASSRGDITSGIINEQFF.

This clonotype was detected only a few times. The CDR3 is CSAKGRLAGIYEQYF. CDR3 sequence (DNA): TGCAGTGCTAAGGGACGACTAGCGGGAATCTACGAGCAGTACTTC. The J gene is TRBJ2-7, the V gene TRBV20-1; 11 bases match TRBD2. The CDR3 length is 15 residues. Trimming removed 4 bases from V and 3 bases from J; junction bases left unmatched: 8. Germline V lookup: CDR1 DFQATT, CDR2 SNEGSKA (reference sequence).

The J gene is TRBJ2-3, the V gene TRBV12-3 or TRBV12-4; the match to TRBD2 covers 7 bases. The CDR3 runs 16 residues. J was trimmed by 1 base and V by 5 bases; bases with no gene match: 9. Here the CDR3 DNA reads TGTGCCAGCAGTCCGATGTTGGGAGGGGGCACAGATACGCAGTATTTT. It codes for CASSPMLGGGTDTQYF.

There are many counts of this clonotype. V usage is TRBV4-2 and J usage is TRBJ2-7, with D unresolved. Germline V gives CDR1 LGHNA, CDR2 YNFKEQ. Trimming stripped 1 base from V and 1 base from J, with 14 bases between. The CDR3 is made up of 16 amino acids. The CDR3 is CASSQGFGLLSYEQYF. In nucleotides, the CDR3 is TGTGCCAGCAGCCAAGGTTTTGGGCTCTTATCCTACGAGCAGTACTTC.

This rearrangement joins TRBV12-5 to TRBJ2-5; D remains unclear. This CDR3 comprises 14 residues. V was clipped by 6 bases and J by 1 base, with 12 bases between them. The germline V gene has CDR1 LGHNT and CDR2 FRNRAP. The CDR3 loop is CASGGTRGQETQYF. CDR3 in DNA: TGTGCTAGTGGGGGCACCCGAGGCCAAGAGACCCAGTACTTC.

This clonotype was seen repeatedly, ten times or more. V and J are TRBV29-1 and TRBJ2-7, with a weak D call TRBD1 (6 bases). The CDR3 is made up of 13 amino acids. In germline, CDR1 is SQVTM, CDR2 ANQGSEA. Trimming removed 4 bases at V and 6 bases at J, with 16 bases between. CDR3 sequence reads: CSVAHRDPLEQYF. In DNA form, the CDR3 reads TGCAGCGTTGCCCACAGGGACCCCCTCGAGCAGTACTTC.

This clonotype was counted only a few times. The chain couples TRBV12-3 or TRBV12-4 to TRBJ2-3; D not resolved. Trimming pared 5 bases from V and 0 bases from J, leaving 15 bases between. This CDR3 is 16 amino acids long. CDR3 bases: TGTGCCAGCAGTCTTTGGACGTACACTAGCACAGATACGCAGTATTTT. Its translation: CASSLWTYTSTDTQYF.

This clonotype was seen a few times. This chain uses TRBV29-1 with TRBJ2-5; 8 bases line up with TRBD1. The germline gives CDR1 SQVTM, CDR2 ANQGSEA. This CDR3 has 18 residues. Trimming cost V 7 bases and J 2 bases; bases outside gene matches: 21. The CDR3 nucleotides are TGCAGCGCTGCGAGCCGGGACAGGCCCCTAAAGATACAAGAGACCCAGTACTTC. This codes for CSAASRDRPLKIQETQYF.

This clonotype was seen only a few times. The rearrangement uses TRBV6-2 or TRBV6-3 and TRBJ2-2; unclear D gene. The CDR3 is 17 residues long. Germline assignment: CDR1 MNHEY and CDR2 SVGEGT. V shed 6 bases and J shed 4 bases, with 21 bases lying between them. CDR3 region: CASSPRSGTRGTGELFF. The CDR3 DNA is TGTGCCAGCAGCCCACGTTCGGGTACGCGCGGCACCGGGGAGCTGTTTTTT.

This sequence joins TRBV4-1 and TRBJ2-7; D not resolved. This CDR3 spans 15 amino acids. CDR1 is MGHRA and CDR2 is YSYEKL in the germline V gene. Between the trimmed V and J ends, which lost 4 bases and 0 bases, there was a span of 13 bases. The CDR3 is CASSRSPASSYEQYF. The CDR3 DNA follows: TGCGCCAGCAGCCGAAGCCCGGCTAGCTCCTACGAGCAGTACTTC.

The J gene is TRBJ2-3, the V gene TRBV15; D assignment may be TRBD1 or TRBD2 (5 bases each). Trimming removed 1 base from V and 3 bases from J, with 14 bases in between. CDR1 and CDR2 from the germline V gene are LNHNV and YYDKDF (reference sequence). The length of the CDR3 is 16 residues. CDR3 DNA sequence: TGTGCCACCAGCAGAGTGGGGGTCTTGGGGACAGATACGCAGTATTTT. Amino acids: CATSRVGVLGTDTQYF.

The rearrangement uses TRBV19 and TRBJ2-1, with D possibly being TRBD1 (5 bases). CDR1 LNHDA and CDR2 SQIVND come from the germline V gene (reference sequence). The CDR3 has 14 amino acids. Trimming removed 3 bases from V and 7 bases from J, with 13 bases in between. CDR3 DNA: TGTGCCAGTAGTATTAAACAGGTGGGGAATGAGCAGTTCTTC. This translates into CASSIKQVGNEQFF.

This clonotype came up many times. The V call is TRBV29-1, the J call TRBJ2-7; weak D call: TRBD1 (6 bases). Deletions cut 3 bases from V and 6 bases from J, with 27 bases between. Germline CDR1 and CDR2: SQVTM and ANQGSEA. This CDR3 is built from 17 residues. CDR3 loop: CSVDGTEDSWNFCEQYF. CDR3 nucleotide sequence: TGCAGCGTTGACGGGACCGAGGACAGTTGGAACTTTTGCGAGCAGTACTTC.

This clonotype occurred many times. V gene TRBV5-1 combines with J gene TRBJ2-1; TRBD1 matches 9 bases. V lost 2 bases, J lost 8 bases, and 8 bases stayed unmatched. The CDR3 has 15 amino acids. Germline values: CDR1 SGHRS, CDR2 YFSETQ. The CDR3 nucleotides are TGCGCCAGCAGCTTACAGGGGGCAATTAACCATGAGCAGTTCTTC. Residues: CASSLQGAINHEQFF.

This clonotype showed up many times. V gene TRBV5-1 combines with J gene TRBJ2-1; D gene ambiguous. CDR3 size: 16 residues. V dropped 0 bases and J dropped 0 bases, with 10 bases sitting between them. Germline loops: CDR1 SGHRS, CDR2 YFSETQ. The CDR3, as DNA: TGCGCCAGCAGCTTGGGACGAACCAGCTCCTACAATGAGCAGTTCTTC. Encoded protein: CASSLGRTSSYNEQFF.

The CDR3 sequence: CSARMMLGTSGDTDTQYF. The CDR3 DNA reads as TGCAGTGCTAGAATGATGTTAGGGACTAGCGGTGACACAGATACGCAGTATTTT. The chain carries TRBV20-1 and TRBJ2-3, with 11 bases aligning to TRBD2. After removal of 2 bases from V and 2 bases from J, the junction contained 12 bases not matched to a gene. Looked up from germline, CDR1 is DFQATT and CDR2 is SNEGSKA (reference sequence). The length of the CDR3 is 18 residues.

This clonotype has only a few counts. This sequence joins TRBV9 and TRBJ2-5, with D perhaps assigned TRBD1 or TRBD2 (5 bases each). V lost 2 bases to trimming and J lost 5 bases, with 19 bases between them. This CDR3 is built from 16 residues. CDR1 and CDR2 from the germline V gene are SGDLS and YYNGEE. CDR3 sequence reads: CASSVGTGIGRETQYF. CDR3 nucleotides: TGTGCCAGCAGCGTCGGGACGGGAATAGGTAGGGAGACCCAGTACTTC.

This clonotype was detected only once. The chain is built from TRBV19 and TRBJ2-7; D possibly corresponds to TRBD2 (6 bases). V was shortened by 10 bases and J by 4 bases, with 14 bases between the two germline ends. The CDR3 is 12 residues long. Germline V CDR1 and CDR2: LNHDA, SQIVND (reference sequence). CDR3 bases: TGTGCCACCGGGACCGGACTATACGAGCAGTACTTC. Protein: CATGTGLYEQYF.

The chain has TRBV10-3 and TRBJ2-1, with a possible D match to TRBD2 (5 bases). V shed 4 bases and J shed 1 base, with 14 bases lying between them. Germline V lookup: CDR1 ENHRY, CDR2 SYGVKD. CDR3 length equals 16 residues. DNA for the CDR3: TGTGCCATCAGTGCTACGGGGATGAGGTCCTACAATGAGCAGTTCTTC. It translates to CAISATGMRSYNEQFF.

A few counts support this clonotype. The gene calls are TRBV7-3 and TRBJ1-5; D unclear. V lost 8 bases to trimming and J lost 6 bases, with 20 bases between them. This CDR3 comprises 15 residues. Germline V gene lookup returns CDR1 SGHTA and CDR2 FQGTGA. CDR3 loop: CASYRRGTAGQPQHF. CDR3 nucleotides: TGTGCCAGCTACCGCCGGGGTACCGCGGGTCAGCCCCAGCATTTT.